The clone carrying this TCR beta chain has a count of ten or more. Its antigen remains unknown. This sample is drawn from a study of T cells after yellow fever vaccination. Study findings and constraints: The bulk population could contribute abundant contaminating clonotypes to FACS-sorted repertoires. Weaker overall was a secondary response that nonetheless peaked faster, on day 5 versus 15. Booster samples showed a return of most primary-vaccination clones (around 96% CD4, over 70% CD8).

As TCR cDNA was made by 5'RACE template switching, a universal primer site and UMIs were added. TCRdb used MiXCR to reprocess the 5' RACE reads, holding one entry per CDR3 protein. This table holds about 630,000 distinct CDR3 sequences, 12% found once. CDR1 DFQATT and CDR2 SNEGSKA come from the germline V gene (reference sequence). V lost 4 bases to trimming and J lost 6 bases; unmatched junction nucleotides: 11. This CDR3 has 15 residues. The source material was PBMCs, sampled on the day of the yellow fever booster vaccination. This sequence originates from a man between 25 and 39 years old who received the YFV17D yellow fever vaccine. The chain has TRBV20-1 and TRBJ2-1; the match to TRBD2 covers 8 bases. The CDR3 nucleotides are TGCAGTGCTATCCCCCGGAGACTAGCGCTCAATGAGCAGTTCTTC. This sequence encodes CSAIPRRLALNEQFF.